The 14 T cell receptor beta chains reported below all come from one sample, sequenced in a study of blood T cell repertoires in COVID-19. TCRdb's table, derived via immunoSEQ multiplex PCR, lists solely in-frame clones and lacks some. Here the sample spans roughly 280,000 clones, 70% to 90% being singletons. Sequences were obtained from peripheral blood. These receptors all come from a woman in her sixties or seventies with acute or convalescent COVID-19.

This chain joins TRBV30 and TRBJ1-1; the match to TRBD1 covers 7 bases. The CDR3 contains 14 residues. Germline loops: CDR1 GTSNPN, CDR2 SVGIG (reference sequence). V lost 1 base to trimming and J lost 1 base; unmatched junction nucleotides: 3. CDR3 region: CAWSGTGRNTEAFF. DNA of the CDR3: TGTGCCTGGAGTGGGACAGGCCGGAACACTGAAGCTTTCTTT.

The chain links TRBV4-2 to TRBJ2-2; 7 bases match TRBD1. Germline CDR1 is LGHNA and CDR2 is YNFKEQ. The CDR3 is 16 amino acids. J gave up 5 bases and V 0 bases, and 6 bases lay outside the gene matches. This CDR3 reads CASSQDRGGPTGELFF. The CDR3 DNA reads as TGTGCCAGCAGCCAAGATAGAGGGGGCCCGACCGGGGAGCTGTTTTTT.

The genes are TRBV20-1 and TRBJ1-5; D is uncertain. Germline V CDR1 and CDR2: DFQATT, SNEGSKA (reference sequence). The V end lost 0 bases, the J end lost 9 bases, and 6 bases lay between the germline ends. This CDR3 has 11 residues. In DNA form, the CDR3 reads TGCAGTGCTAGAGATGCGAGGCCCCAGCATTTT. Its translation is CSARDARPQHF.

The rearrangement joins TRBV7-6 to TRBJ1-2, with D possibly being TRBD1 (6 bases). Germline values: CDR1 SGHVS, CDR2 FNYEAQ. V was clipped by 4 bases and J by 13 bases, with 19 bases between them. The CDR3 covers 13 residues. The chain's CDR3 is CASSYIQGNGSTF. DNA for the CDR3: TGTGCCAGCAGCTATATCCAGGGGAATGGGAGCACCTTC.

V gene TRBV5-4 combines with J gene TRBJ1-2, with D possibly TRBD1 on 5 matching bases. CDR3 size: 15 residues. Germline assignment: CDR1 SGHNT and CDR2 YYREEE (reference sequence). The V end was cut by 0 bases, the J end by 6 bases, with 15 bases between. CDR3 sequence: CASSLAGQGKDGYTF. The CDR3 DNA sequence: TGTGCCAGCAGCTTGGCCGGGCAGGGTAAGGATGGCTACACCTTC.

The chain combines TRBV6-5 with TRBJ2-3, with 7 bases fitting TRBD2. The CDR3 consists of 14 residues. CDR1 and CDR2 (germline): MNHEY, SVGAGI. With 0 bases clipped from V and 9 bases from J, the junction kept 6 bases outside the gene matches. In nucleotides, the CDR3 is TGTGCCAGCAGTTACTCGAGGCTAGCGGTGACGCAGTATTTT. Its translation: CASSYSRLAVTQYF.

This chain joins TRBV6-5 and TRBJ1-5; TRBD1 is a possible D gene (5 bases). V dropped 0 bases and J dropped 5 bases, with 8 bases sitting between them. CDR3 size: 14 residues. Germline V gives CDR1 MNHEY, CDR2 SVGAGI. The CDR3 DNA reads TGTGCCAGCAGTTACTCCCAAGGGGATCAGCCCCAGCATTTT. It translates to CASSYSQGDQPQHF.

The chain is built from TRBV7-9 and TRBJ1-1, with 7 bases aligning to TRBD1. Trimming removed 4 bases from V and 8 bases from J; junction bases left unmatched: 7. Germline V gene lookup returns CDR1 SEHNR and CDR2 FQNEAQ (reference sequence). The CDR3 sequence is 13 residues long. The CDR3 protein is CASSWGQSAEAFF. The CDR3 DNA sequence: TGTGCCAGCAGCTGGGGACAGTCAGCGGAAGCTTTCTTT.

The chain links TRBV13 to TRBJ1-2, with D possibly being TRBD1 (5 bases). Deletions cut 0 bases from V and 1 base from J, with 15 bases between. Per the germline V gene, CDR1 is PRHDT and CDR2 is FYEKMQ (reference sequence). The CDR3 runs 17 residues. In nucleotides, the CDR3 is TGTGCCAGCAGCTTAGGGCGGGGCAGACTATTTAACTATGGCTACACCTTC. Protein: CASSLGRGRLFNYGYTF.

The V call is TRBV29-1, the J call TRBJ2-2, with D maybe TRBD1 (5 bases). Trimming removed 8 bases at V and 0 bases at J, with 22 bases between. This CDR3 is 17 amino acids long. Germline V gives CDR1 SQVTM, CDR2 ANQGSEA. The CDR3: CSTYGQGRIANTGELFF. The CDR3 region has the DNA TGCAGCACATATGGGCAGGGTAGGATAGCGAACACCGGGGAGCTGTTTTTT.

This clone was seen just once. The rearrangement uses TRBV7-2 and TRBJ1-6; D may be TRBD1 (5 bases). Germline V gives CDR1 SGHTA, CDR2 FQGNSA. The CDR3 spans 14 residues. V was shortened by 1 base and J by 7 bases, with 8 bases between the two germline ends. Written as DNA, the CDR3 is TGTGCCAGCAGCTTAGGGGGGGGAAATTCACCCCTCCACTTT. Translated, it gives CASSLGGGNSPLHF.

J is TRBJ1-5 and V is TRBV29-1; TRBD1 aligns across 7 bases. Unmatched junction bases numbered 6, after V lost 7 bases and J lost 6 bases. The CDR3 has 12 residues. Germline V CDR1 and CDR2: SQVTM, ANQGSEA. CDR3 in DNA: TGCAGCGCCGGGGACAGTGCTCAGCCCCAGCATTTT. Its translation is CSAGDSAQPQHF.

V and J are TRBV9 and TRBJ1-3; 7 bases fit TRBD1. V shed 4 bases and J 0 bases; nucleotides not matched to a gene: 7. The germline gives CDR1 SGDLS, CDR2 YYNGEE. The CDR3 runs 16 residues. The CDR3 protein is CASSPTGVDSGNTIYF. CDR3 coding DNA: TGTGCCAGCAGCCCAACAGGGGTCGACTCTGGAAACACCATATATTTT.

The chain is built from TRBV5-5 and TRBJ1-1; tentative D call: TRBD1 (5 bases). This CDR3 is built from 16 residues. Germline values: CDR1 SGHKS, CDR2 YYEKEE (reference sequence). V shed 3 bases and J shed 10 bases, with 25 bases lying between them. The CDR3 nucleotides read TGTGCCAGCAGCTACTCGCGGACACAGGAGGGACTGCGAGCTTTCTTT. Protein product: CASSYSRTQEGLRAFF.